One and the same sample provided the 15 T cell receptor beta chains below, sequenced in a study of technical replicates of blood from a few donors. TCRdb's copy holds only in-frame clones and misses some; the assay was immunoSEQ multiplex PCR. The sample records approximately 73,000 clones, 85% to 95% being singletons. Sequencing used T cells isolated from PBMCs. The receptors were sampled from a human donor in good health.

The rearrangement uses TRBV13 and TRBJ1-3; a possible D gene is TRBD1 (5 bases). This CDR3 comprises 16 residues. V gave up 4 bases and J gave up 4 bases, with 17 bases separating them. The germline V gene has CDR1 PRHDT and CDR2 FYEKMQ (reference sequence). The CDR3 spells CASSSIRTFRGNTIYF. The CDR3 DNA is TGTGCCAGCAGCTCAATACGGACATTTCGGGGAAACACCATATATTTT.

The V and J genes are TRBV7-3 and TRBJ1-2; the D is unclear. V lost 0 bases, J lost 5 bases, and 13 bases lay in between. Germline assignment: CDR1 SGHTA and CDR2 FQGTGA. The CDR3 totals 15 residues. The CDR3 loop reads CASSLTLAGKYGYTF. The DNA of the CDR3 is TGTGCCAGCAGCTTAACGTTAGCGGGAAAATATGGCTACACCTTC.

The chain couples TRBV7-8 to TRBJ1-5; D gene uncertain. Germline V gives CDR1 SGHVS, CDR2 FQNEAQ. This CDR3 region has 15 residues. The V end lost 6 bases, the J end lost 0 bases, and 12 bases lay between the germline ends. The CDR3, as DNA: TGTGCCAGCAGTCCTGAGGACTATAGCAATCAGCCCCAGCATTTT. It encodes CASSPEDYSNQPQHF.

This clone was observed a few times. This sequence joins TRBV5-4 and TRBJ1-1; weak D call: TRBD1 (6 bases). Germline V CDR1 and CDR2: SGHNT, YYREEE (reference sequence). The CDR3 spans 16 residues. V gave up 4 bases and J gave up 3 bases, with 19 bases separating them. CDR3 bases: TGTGCCAGCAGCCCTGTTAACTCTAGACAGGACACTGAAGCTTTCTTT. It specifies CASSPVNSRQDTEAFF. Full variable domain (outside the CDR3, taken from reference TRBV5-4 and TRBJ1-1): ETGVTQSPTHLIKTRGQQVTLRCSSQSGHNTVSWYQQALGQGPQFIFQYYREEENGRGNFPPRFSGLQFPNYSSELNVNALELDDSALYLCASSPVNSRQDTEAFFGQGTRLTVV.

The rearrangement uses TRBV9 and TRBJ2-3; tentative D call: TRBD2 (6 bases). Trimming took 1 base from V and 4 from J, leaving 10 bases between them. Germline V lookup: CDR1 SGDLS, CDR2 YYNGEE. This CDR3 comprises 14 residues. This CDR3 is CASSVYGRADTQYF. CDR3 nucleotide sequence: TGTGCCAGCAGCGTATACGGGAGAGCAGATACGCAGTATTTT.

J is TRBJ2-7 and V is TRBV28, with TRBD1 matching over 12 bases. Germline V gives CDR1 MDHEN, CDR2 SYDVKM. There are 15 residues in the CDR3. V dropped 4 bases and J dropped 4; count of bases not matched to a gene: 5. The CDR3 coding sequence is TGTGCCAGCAGTTCGCCGGGACAGGGGGCGTACGAGCAGTACTTC. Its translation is CASSSPGQGAYEQYF.

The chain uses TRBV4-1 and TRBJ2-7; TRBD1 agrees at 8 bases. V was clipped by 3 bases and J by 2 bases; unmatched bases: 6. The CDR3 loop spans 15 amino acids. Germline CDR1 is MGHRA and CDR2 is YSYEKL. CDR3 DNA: TGCGCCAGCAGCCACCGACAGGGGACAACCTACGAGCAGTACTTC. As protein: CASSHRQGTTYEQYF.

The CDR3 spells CASSQPKESLEQFF. DNA of the CDR3: TGCGCCAGCAGCCAGCCCAAGGAGTCTCTTGAGCAGTTCTTC. The rearrangement links TRBV4-1 to TRBJ2-1, with unresolved D. V was trimmed by 3 bases and J by 9 bases, leaving 15 bases between them. The CDR3 has 14 amino acids. The V gene's germline CDR1 is MGHRA and CDR2 YSYEKL.

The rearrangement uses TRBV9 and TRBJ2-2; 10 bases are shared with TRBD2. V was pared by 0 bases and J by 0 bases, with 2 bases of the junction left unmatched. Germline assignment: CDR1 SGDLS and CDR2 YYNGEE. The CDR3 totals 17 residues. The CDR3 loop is CASSVGLAGANTGELFF. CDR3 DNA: TGTGCCAGCAGCGTAGGCCTAGCGGGAGCGAACACCGGGGAGCTGTTTTTT.

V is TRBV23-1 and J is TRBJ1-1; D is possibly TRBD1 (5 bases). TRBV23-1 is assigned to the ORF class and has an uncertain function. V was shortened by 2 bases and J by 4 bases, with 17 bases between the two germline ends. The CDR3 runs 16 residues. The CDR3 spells CASSQQAGRIITEAFF. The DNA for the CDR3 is TGCGCCAGCAGTCAACAGGCGGGGCGAATCATCACTGAAGCTTTCTTT.

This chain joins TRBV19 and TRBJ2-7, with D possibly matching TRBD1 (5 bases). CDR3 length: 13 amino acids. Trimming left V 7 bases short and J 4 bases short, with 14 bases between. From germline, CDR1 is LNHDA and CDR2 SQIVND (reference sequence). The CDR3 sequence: CASKVQGSYEQYF. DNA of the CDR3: TGTGCCAGTAAGGTGCAGGGTTCGTACGAGCAGTACTTC.

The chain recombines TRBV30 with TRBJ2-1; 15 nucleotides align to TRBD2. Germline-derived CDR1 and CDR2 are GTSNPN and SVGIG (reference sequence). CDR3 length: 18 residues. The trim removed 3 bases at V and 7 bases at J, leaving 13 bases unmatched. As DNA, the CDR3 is TGTGCCTGGAGCGGTTGGACTAGCGGGAGGGCCGTTGAAAATGAGCAGTTCTTC. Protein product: CAWSGWTSGRAVENEQFF.

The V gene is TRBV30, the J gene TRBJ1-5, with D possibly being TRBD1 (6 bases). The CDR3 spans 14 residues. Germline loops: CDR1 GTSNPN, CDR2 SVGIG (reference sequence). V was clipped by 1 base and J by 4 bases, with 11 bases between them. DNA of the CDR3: TGTGCCTGGAGTGAGGCAGGGGCAAATCAGCCCCAGCATTTT. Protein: CAWSEAGANQPQHF.

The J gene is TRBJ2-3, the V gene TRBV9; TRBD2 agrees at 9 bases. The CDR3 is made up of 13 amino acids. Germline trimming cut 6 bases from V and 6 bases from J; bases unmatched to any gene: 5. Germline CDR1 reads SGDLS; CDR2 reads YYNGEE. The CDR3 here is CASMGGGADTQYF. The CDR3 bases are TGTGCCAGCATGGGCGGGGGGGCCGATACGCAGTATTTT.

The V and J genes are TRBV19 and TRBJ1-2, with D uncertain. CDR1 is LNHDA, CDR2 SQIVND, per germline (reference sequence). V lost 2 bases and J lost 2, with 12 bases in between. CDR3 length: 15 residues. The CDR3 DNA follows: TGTGCCAGTAGTATATGGTCATCCAGGAACTATGGCTACACCTTC. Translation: CASSIWSSRNYGYTF.